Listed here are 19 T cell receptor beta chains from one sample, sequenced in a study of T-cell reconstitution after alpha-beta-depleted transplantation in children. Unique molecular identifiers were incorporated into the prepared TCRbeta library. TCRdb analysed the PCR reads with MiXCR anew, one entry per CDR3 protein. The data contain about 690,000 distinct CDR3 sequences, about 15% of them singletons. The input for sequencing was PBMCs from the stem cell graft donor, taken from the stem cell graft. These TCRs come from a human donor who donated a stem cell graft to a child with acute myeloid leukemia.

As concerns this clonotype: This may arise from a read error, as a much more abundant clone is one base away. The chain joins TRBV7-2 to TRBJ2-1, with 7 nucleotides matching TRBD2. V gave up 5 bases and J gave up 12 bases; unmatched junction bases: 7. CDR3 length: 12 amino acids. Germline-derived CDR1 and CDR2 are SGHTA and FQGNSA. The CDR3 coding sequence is TGTGCCAGCAGCCCTGGGGGGGTTGGGCAGTTCTTC. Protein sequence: CASSPGGVGQFF. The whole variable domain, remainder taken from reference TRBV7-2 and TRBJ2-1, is GAGVSQSPSNKVTEKGKDVELRCDPISGHTALYWYRQSLGQGLEFLIYFQGNSAPDKSGLPSDRFSAERTGGSVSTLTIQRTQQEDSAVYLCASSPGGVGQFFGPGTRLTVL.

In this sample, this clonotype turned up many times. The CDR3 loop is CSVEDVSGVTDTQYF. The CDR3 nucleotides are TGCAGCGTTGAAGACGTTAGCGGGGTCACAGATACGCAGTATTTT. The chain couples TRBV29-1 to TRBJ2-3; 8 bases map to TRBD2. The CDR3 contains 15 residues. The junction had 4 bases not matched to a gene; V was cut back by 0 bases and J by 2 bases. CDR1 is SQVTM and CDR2 is ANQGSEA in the germline V gene.

DNA for the CDR3: TGCGCCAGCAGCCATCCAGGAAGGACTAGCGGGGGGGCCGGGGAGCTGTTTTTT. Translating gives CASSHPGRTSGGAGELFF. The chain is built from TRBV4-3 and TRBJ2-2; 15 bases agree with TRBD2. With V trimmed by 3 bases and J by 6 bases, 8 bases remained unmatched. The V gene's germline CDR1 is LGHNA and CDR2 YSLEER. CDR3 length: 18 residues.

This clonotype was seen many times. The CDR3 nucleotides are TGTGCCACCAGCCCTGACAGGATCCCTTATGGCTACACCTTC. This encodes CATSPDRIPYGYTF. This chain joins TRBV15 and TRBJ1-2; tentatively, D is TRBD1 (6 bases). Trimming left V 5 bases short and J 5 bases short, with 15 bases between. Germline loops: CDR1 LNHNV, CDR2 YYDKDF (reference sequence). The CDR3 loop spans 14 amino acids.

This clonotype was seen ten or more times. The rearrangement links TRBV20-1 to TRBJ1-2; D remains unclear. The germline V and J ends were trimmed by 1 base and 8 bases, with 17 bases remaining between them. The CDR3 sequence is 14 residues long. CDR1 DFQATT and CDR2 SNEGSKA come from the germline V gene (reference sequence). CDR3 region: CSARGVTFSRGYTF. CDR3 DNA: TGCAGTGCTAGAGGGGTGACATTTTCTCGGGGCTACACCTTC.

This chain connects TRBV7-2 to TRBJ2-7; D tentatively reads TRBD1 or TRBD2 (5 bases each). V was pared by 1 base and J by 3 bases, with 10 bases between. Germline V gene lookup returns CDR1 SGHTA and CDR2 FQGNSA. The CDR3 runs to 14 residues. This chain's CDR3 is CASSLDRTLYEQYF. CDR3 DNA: TGTGCCAGCAGCTTAGACAGGACTCTCTACGAGCAGTACTTC. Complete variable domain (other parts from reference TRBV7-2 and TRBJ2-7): GAGVSQSPSNKVTEKGKDVELRCDPISGHTALYWYRQSLGQGLEFLIYFQGNSAPDKSGLPSDRFSAERTGGSVSTLTIQRTQQEDSAVYLCASSLDRTLYEQYFGPGTRLTVT.

CDR3: CSARKDYLEETQYF. The DNA of the CDR3 is TGCAGTGCTCGAAAGGACTACCTTGAAGAGACCCAGTACTTC. The gene calls are TRBV20-1 and TRBJ2-5, with D tentatively TRBD2 (6 bases). CDR1 is DFQATT and CDR2 is SNEGSKA in the germline V gene (reference sequence). This CDR3 is 14 amino acids long. Trimming took off 5 bases at V and 3 bases at J, with 16 bases between the two ends.

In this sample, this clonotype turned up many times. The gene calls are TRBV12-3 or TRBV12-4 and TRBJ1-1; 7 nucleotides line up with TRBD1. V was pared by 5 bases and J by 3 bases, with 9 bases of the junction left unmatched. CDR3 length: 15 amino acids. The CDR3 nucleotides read TGTGCCAGCAGTCCATTACCTACAGGGGACACTGAAGCTTTCTTT. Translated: CASSPLPTGDTEAFF.

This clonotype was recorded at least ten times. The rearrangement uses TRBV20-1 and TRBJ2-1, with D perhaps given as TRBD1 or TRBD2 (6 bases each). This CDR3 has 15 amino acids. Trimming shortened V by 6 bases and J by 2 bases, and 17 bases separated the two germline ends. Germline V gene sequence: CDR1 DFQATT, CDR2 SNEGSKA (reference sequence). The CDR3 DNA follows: TGCAGTGCAAGGTCCCCGGGGGCAACCTACAATGAGCAGTTCTTC. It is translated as CSARSPGATYNEQFF.

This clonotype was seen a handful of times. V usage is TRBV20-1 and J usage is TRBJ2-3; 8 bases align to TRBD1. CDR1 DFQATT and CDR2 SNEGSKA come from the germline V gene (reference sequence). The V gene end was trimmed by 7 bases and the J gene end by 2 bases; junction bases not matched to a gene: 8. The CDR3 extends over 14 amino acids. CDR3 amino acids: CSGSDREVTDTQYF. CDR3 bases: TGCAGTGGCTCGGACAGGGAAGTCACAGATACGCAGTATTTT.

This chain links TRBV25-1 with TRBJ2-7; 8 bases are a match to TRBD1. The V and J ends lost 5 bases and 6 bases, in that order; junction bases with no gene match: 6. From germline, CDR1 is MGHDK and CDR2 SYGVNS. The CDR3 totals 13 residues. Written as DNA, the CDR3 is TGTGCCAGCAGTCCGGGACAGGTATTCGAGCAGTACTTC. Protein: CASSPGQVFEQYF.

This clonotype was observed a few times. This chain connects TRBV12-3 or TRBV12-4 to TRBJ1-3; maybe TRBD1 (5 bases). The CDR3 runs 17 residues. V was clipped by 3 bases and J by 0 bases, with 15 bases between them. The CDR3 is CASSFLGKDNSGNTIYF. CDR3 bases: TGTGCCAGCAGTTTCTTGGGGAAGGACAACTCTGGAAACACCATATATTTT.

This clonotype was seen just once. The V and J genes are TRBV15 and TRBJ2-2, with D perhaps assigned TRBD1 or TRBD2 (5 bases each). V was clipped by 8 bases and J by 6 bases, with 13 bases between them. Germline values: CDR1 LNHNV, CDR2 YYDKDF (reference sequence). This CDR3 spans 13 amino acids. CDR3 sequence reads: CATHGRDAGELFF. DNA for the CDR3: TGTGCCACCCACGGCAGGGACGCCGGGGAGCTGTTTTTT.

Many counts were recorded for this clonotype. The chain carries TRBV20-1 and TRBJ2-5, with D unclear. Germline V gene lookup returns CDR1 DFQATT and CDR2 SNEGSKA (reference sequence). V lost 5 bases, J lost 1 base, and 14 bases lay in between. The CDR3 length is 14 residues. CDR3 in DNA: TGCAGTGCTGGGCGGCTGGGGTCCCAAGAGACCCAGTACTTC. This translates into CSAGRLGSQETQYF.

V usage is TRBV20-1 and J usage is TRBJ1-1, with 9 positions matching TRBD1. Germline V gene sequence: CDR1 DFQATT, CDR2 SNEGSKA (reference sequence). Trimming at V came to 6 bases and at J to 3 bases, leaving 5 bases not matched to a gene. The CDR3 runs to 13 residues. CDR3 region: CSARTGDDTEAFF. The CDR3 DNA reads TGCAGTGCCCGGACAGGGGACGACACTGAAGCTTTCTTT.

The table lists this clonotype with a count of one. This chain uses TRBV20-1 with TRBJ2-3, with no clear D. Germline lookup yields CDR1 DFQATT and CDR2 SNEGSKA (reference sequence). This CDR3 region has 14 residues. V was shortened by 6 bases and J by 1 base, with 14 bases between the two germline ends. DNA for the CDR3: TGCAGTGCCAAAACGGATACCGGCACAGATACGCAGTATTTT. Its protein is CSAKTDTGTDTQYF.

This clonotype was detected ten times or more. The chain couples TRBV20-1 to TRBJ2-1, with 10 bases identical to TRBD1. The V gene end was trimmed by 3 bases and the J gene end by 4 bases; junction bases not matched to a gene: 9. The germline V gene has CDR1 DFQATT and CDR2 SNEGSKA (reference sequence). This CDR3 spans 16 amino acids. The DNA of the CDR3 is TGCAGTGCTAGGGGACAGGGGCGTTACACTTACAATGAGCAGTTCTTC. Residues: CSARGQGRYTYNEQFF.

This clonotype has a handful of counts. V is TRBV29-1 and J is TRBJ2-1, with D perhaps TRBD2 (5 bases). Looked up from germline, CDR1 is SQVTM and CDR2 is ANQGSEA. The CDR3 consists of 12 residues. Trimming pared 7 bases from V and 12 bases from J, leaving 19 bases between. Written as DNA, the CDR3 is TGCAGCGCCCCGCAACCGTCCCGGGGGCAGTTCTTC. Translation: CSAPQPSRGQFF.

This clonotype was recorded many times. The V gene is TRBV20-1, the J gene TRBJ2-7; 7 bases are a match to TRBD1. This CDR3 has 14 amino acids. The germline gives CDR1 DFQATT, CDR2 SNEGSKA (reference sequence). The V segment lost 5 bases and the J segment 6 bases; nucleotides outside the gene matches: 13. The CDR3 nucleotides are TGCAGTGCTCTCGGTACAGGGGAGACCCGCGAGCAGTACTTC. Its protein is CSALGTGETREQYF.